The rows below give T cell receptor beta chains drawn from one sample of a study of a mutant IDH1 vaccine in newly diagnosed glioma. Assay used: immunoSEQ multiplex PCR; TCRdb lists only in-frame clones, some missing. This sample has about 65,000 clones, with 70% to 90% found just once. For these receptors, no antigen is known. Here the sequenced sample was PBMCs, taken from a glioma patient whose treatment included an IDH1 peptide vaccine. The receptors derive from a man younger than 40 with glioma. CDR3s include the opening cysteine and the closing phenylalanine or tryptophan. A D gene is named only where the DNA matches it firmly. A row's size may be missing; if present it is once, few, many or a size class.

v_call: TRBV7-9; j_call: TRBJ2-1; d_call: TRBD1; clone_size: once; cdr3_nt: TGTGCCAGCAGCTCCCCGGACAGGGATAATGAGCAGTTCTTC; cdr3_aa: CASSSPDRDNEQFF
v_call: TRBV15; j_call: TRBJ1-2; d_call: -; clone_size: -; cdr3_nt: TGTGCCACCAGCAGAGATCACCCCTATGGCTACACCTTC; cdr3_aa: CATSRDHPYGYTF
v_call: TRBV15; j_call: TRBJ2-6; d_call: TRBD1; clone_size: -; cdr3_nt: TGTGCCACCAGCAGAGAAACAGGGGTCTCTGGGGCCAACGTCCTGACTTTC; cdr3_aa: CATSRETGVSGANVLTF
v_call: TRBV30; j_call: TRBJ1-6; d_call: -; clone_size: -; cdr3_nt: TGTGCCTGGGACGGGACCTTCAATTCACCCCTCCACTTT; cdr3_aa: CAWDGTFNSPLHF
v_call: TRBV2; j_call: TRBJ1-4; d_call: TRBD1; clone_size: -; cdr3_nt: TGTGCCAGCAGTATTAACAGGGGAAATGAAAAACTGTTTTTT; cdr3_aa: CASSINRGNEKLFF
v_call: TRBV14; j_call: TRBJ2-1; d_call: -; clone_size: -; cdr3_nt: TGTGCCAGCAGCCATAGGCCTATCAATGAGCAGTTCTTC; cdr3_aa: CASSHRPINEQFF
v_call: TRBV5-1; j_call: TRBJ1-1; d_call: -; clone_size: -; cdr3_nt: TGCGCCAGCAGCTACGGGGACGGGAACACTGAAGCTTTCTTT; cdr3_aa: CASSYGDGNTEAFF
v_call: TRBV19; j_call: TRBJ1-5; d_call: TRBD1; clone_size: -; cdr3_nt: TGTGCCAGTAGTCTTGGACAGGGAGAGTATAGCAATCAGCCCCAGCATTTT; cdr3_aa: CASSLGQGEYSNQPQHF
v_call: TRBV28; j_call: TRBJ1-1; d_call: -; clone_size: few; cdr3_nt: TGTGCCAGCAGCTTCTCCCGGCCAATGAACACTGAAGCTTTCTTT; cdr3_aa: CASSFSRPMNTEAFF
v_call: TRBV7-8; j_call: TRBJ2-3; d_call: TRBD2; clone_size: -; cdr3_nt: TGTGCCAGCAGCCCGCTCCGCGGGGGGCCTTTGACAGATACGCAGTATTTT; cdr3_aa: CASSPLRGGPLTDTQYF
v_call: TRBV5-1; j_call: TRBJ2-1; d_call: -; clone_size: -; cdr3_nt: TGCGCCAGCAGCTCCGGGCCACACAATGAGCAGTTCTTC; cdr3_aa: CASSSGPHNEQFF
v_call: TRBV2; j_call: TRBJ2-6; d_call: -; clone_size: -; cdr3_nt: TGTGCCAGCAGTTTCCCTGGGCAGGGGCAAGAAAGGGGATCTGGGGCCAACGTCCTGACTTTC; cdr3_aa: CASSFPGQGQERGSGANVLTF
v_call: TRBV6-5; j_call: TRBJ1-5; d_call: -; clone_size: -; cdr3_nt: TGTGCCAGCAGTTGGGGAAGGAATCAGCCCCAGCATTTT; cdr3_aa: CASSWGRNQPQHF
v_call: TRBV19; j_call: TRBJ1-6; d_call: TRBD1; clone_size: -; cdr3_nt: TGTGCCAGTAAGACAGGGCATTCACCCCTCCACTTT; cdr3_aa: CASKTGHSPLHF
v_call: TRBV13; j_call: TRBJ2-3; d_call: TRBD2; clone_size: -; cdr3_nt: TGTGCCAGCTTCCCAAGGGTAGCGGGGAGCACAGATACGCAGTATTTT; cdr3_aa: CASFPRVAGSTDTQYF
v_call: TRBV5-1; j_call: TRBJ1-2; d_call: -; clone_size: once; cdr3_nt: TGCGCCAGCAGCTCCCAGGGGATTCGATCGGGCTATGGCTACACCTTC; cdr3_aa: CASSSQGIRSGYGYTF
v_call: TRBV5-1; j_call: TRBJ1-3; d_call: TRBD1; clone_size: few; cdr3_nt: TGCGCCAGCAGCGTCGGACAGGGGGCAAGTCAGATGAACACCATATATTTT; cdr3_aa: CASSVGQGASQMNTIYF
v_call: TRBV18; j_call: TRBJ1-3; d_call: -; clone_size: -; cdr3_nt: TGTGCCAGCTCACCATCCGTCTCTGGAAACACCATATATTTT; cdr3_aa: CASSPSVSGNTIYF
v_call: TRBV12-5; j_call: TRBJ1-1; d_call: -; clone_size: -; cdr3_nt: TGTGCTAGTGGTTTGCGGTACACTGAAGCTTTCTTT; cdr3_aa: CASGLRYTEAFF
v_call: TRBV5-1; j_call: TRBJ1-1; d_call: -; clone_size: few; cdr3_nt: TGCGCCAGCAGCTCAGGGGTCACTGAAGCTTTCTTT; cdr3_aa: CASSSGVTEAFF
v_call: TRBV5-5; j_call: TRBJ2-1; d_call: -; clone_size: -; cdr3_nt: TGTGCCAGCAGCTCACTGCGGGGAACTTGGGAGCAGTTCTTC; cdr3_aa: CASSSLRGTWEQFF
v_call: TRBV7-9; j_call: TRBJ2-2; d_call: -; clone_size: -; cdr3_nt: TGTGCCAGCAGCGACGACTCCGGGACCTACTTGAGCGGGGAGCTGTTTTTT; cdr3_aa: CASSDDSGTYLSGELFF
v_call: TRBV19; j_call: TRBJ1-1; d_call: -; clone_size: -; cdr3_nt: TGTGCCAGTGGAGGGGTGGCGACTGAAGCTTTCTTT; cdr3_aa: CASGGVATEAFF
v_call: TRBV6-1; j_call: TRBJ2-7; d_call: TRBD1; clone_size: -; cdr3_nt: TGTGCCAGCAGTGAAGTCTTCCACAGGGGAGATACCACCTACGAGCAGTACTTC; cdr3_aa: CASSEVFHRGDTTYEQYF
v_call: TRBV27; j_call: TRBJ1-4; d_call: -; clone_size: -; cdr3_nt: TGTGCCAGCAGTTTCGGGCAGTTTGGCGAAAAACTGTTTTTT; cdr3_aa: CASSFGQFGEKLFF
v_call: TRBV9; j_call: TRBJ2-1; d_call: TRBD1; clone_size: -; cdr3_nt: TGTGCCAGCAGCCCCCAGAGGACAGGGCGCAGGAGGGATGAGCAGTTCTTC; cdr3_aa: CASSPQRTGRRRDEQFF
v_call: TRBV19; j_call: TRBJ1-1; d_call: -; clone_size: few; cdr3_nt: TGTGCCAGTACCAGGAACACTGAAGCTTTCTTT; cdr3_aa: CASTRNTEAFF
v_call: TRBV2; j_call: TRBJ2-7; d_call: TRBD1; clone_size: -; cdr3_nt: TGTGCCAGCAGACCCGACAGGGCCTACGAGCAGTACTTC; cdr3_aa: CASRPDRAYEQYF
v_call: TRBV6-6; j_call: TRBJ1-1; d_call: TRBD1; clone_size: -; cdr3_nt: TGTGCCAGCAAACCTGACAGGGGGCAAGGTGAAGCTTTCTTT; cdr3_aa: CASKPDRGQGEAFF
v_call: TRBV6-5; j_call: TRBJ1-5; d_call: -; clone_size: -; cdr3_nt: TGTGCCAGCAGTTACTCGATAGGCGGAAATCAGCCCCAGCATTTT; cdr3_aa: CASSYSIGGNQPQHF